These T cell receptor beta chains were read from a single sample in a study of vaccination and CD4 T cells after COVID-19. TCRdb processed the PCR reads anew with MiXCR; each CDR3 protein has one entry. Of over 10,000 distinct CDR3 sequences listed, around three fifths are singletons. These TCRs are of unknown antigen specificity. Material for sequencing was CD4+ T cells from blood, cultured in vitro. The receptors derive from a human donor who had recovered from COVID-19. CDR3s include the opening cysteine and the closing phenylalanine or tryptophan. A D gene is named only where the DNA matches it firmly. Clone size is not always given. Where it is, it says once, few, many or a class for expanded clones.

clone_size	d_call	v_call	j_call	cdr3_nt	cdr3_aa
few	TRBD1	TRBV6-5	TRBJ2-7	TGTGCCAGCAGTTCCCAAGGACAGGGGTTTGTTGGCTACGAGCAGTACTTC	CASSSQGQGFVGYEQYF
NA	TRBD1	TRBV6-4	TRBJ2-2	TGTGCCAGCAGTGACGGGACAGATAACACCGGGGAGCTGTTTTTT	CASSDGTDNTGELFF
NA	NA	TRBV6-1	TRBJ1-4	TGTGCCAGCAGTGGCAGGGACGGGTGGGAACTGTTTTTT	CASSGRDGWELFF
NA	TRBD1	TRBV20-1	TRBJ1-5	TGCAGTGCTGCACCGGGACAGGGGGCTGTTCAGCCCCAGCATTTT	CSAAPGQGAVQPQHF
NA	NA	TRBV30	TRBJ1-1	TGTGCCTGGAGTGTAGTTGGGAACACTGAAGCTTTCTTT	CAWSVVGNTEAFF
few	NA	TRBV3-1	TRBJ1-6	TGTGCCAGCAGCCAAGGCAGGGCGGCGAATTCACCCCTCCACTTT	CASSQGRAANSPLHF
NA	TRBD2	TRBV11-2	TRBJ2-7	TGTGCCAGCAGCTCCCGCCAGCGGGAGGGCATCGAGCAGTACTTC	CASSSRQREGIEQYF
NA	NA	TRBV24-1	TRBJ2-1	TGTGCCACCAGTGACACAGGGAGCTACAATGAGCAGTTCTTC	CATSDTGSYNEQFF
NA	TRBD1	TRBV20-1	TRBJ2-7	TGCAGTGCCCCGGGGGACAGGTTTGGCTACGAGCAGTACTTC	CSAPGDRFGYEQYF
NA	NA	TRBV7-2	TRBJ2-3	TGTGCCAGCAGCAAGCAGACAGGGACTAGTTTGTATTTT	CASSKQTGTSLYF
few	NA	TRBV7-9	TRBJ1-2	TGTGCCAGCAGCTTAAGCAGGGCTAACTATGGCTACACCTTC	CASSLSRANYGYTF
NA	TRBD2	TRBV19	TRBJ2-3	TGTGCCAGTAGTGCCCGGACTAGCGGGAGAACAGATACGCAGTATTTT	CASSARTSGRTDTQYF
NA	TRBD2	TRBV7-3	TRBJ2-5	TGTGCCAGCAGCGCCGGACTAGTTGGGGAAGAGACCCAGTACTTC	CASSAGLVGEETQYF
NA	NA	TRBV5-1	TRBJ2-3	TGCGCCAGCAGCCCCTCCGGGGGAGCGAATACGCAGTATTTT	CASSPSGGANTQYF
NA	TRBD2	TRBV28	TRBJ2-7	TGTGCCAGCAGTTTATTGGGGACTAGCCCGGAGTTCGACTACGAGCAGTACTTC	CASSLLGTSPEFDYEQYF
few	TRBD1	TRBV27	TRBJ2-5	TGTGCCAGCAGTCTCGGGACAGGGGAGTTGGAGACCCAGTACTTC	CASSLGTGELETQYF
NA	NA	TRBV5-1	TRBJ2-3	TGCGCCAGCAGCCGTGGGAGCCAGGTAGATACGCAGTATTTT	CASSRGSQVDTQYF
NA	NA	TRBV20-1	TRBJ2-5	TGCAGTGCTAGAGATAGGGGGGGGGCCGTGGAGACCCAGTACTTC	CSARDRGGAVETQYF
NA	NA	TRBV6-2/TRBV6-3	TRBJ2-5	TGTGCCAGCAGTTACCCGTTGCAAGAGACCCAGTACTTC	CASSYPLQETQYF
NA	NA	TRBV27	TRBJ2-3	TGTGCCAGCAGTCCGACAGGCGGGGGCTTTCAGTATTTT	CASSPTGGGFQYF
few	TRBD1	TRBV6-1	TRBJ1-3	TGTGCCAGCAGTGATTCTTGGGGACAGGGGAGAGACACCATATATTTT	CASSDSWGQGRDTIYF
once	NA	TRBV12-3/TRBV12-4	TRBJ2-7	TGTGCCAGCAGTTTTGCCAGCGAGAACTACGAGCAGTACTTC	CASSFASENYEQYF
NA	NA	TRBV19	TRBJ2-1	TGTGCCAGTAGTATTGGGCTAGGATTCGGTGAGCAGTTCTTC	CASSIGLGFGEQFF
NA	NA	TRBV18	TRBJ1-1	TGTGCCAGCTCTCGGGTACAAGGCCGGGGCACTGAAGCTTTCTTT	CASSRVQGRGTEAFF
NA	NA	TRBV20-1	TRBJ1-3	TGCAGTGCTAACCCACAGGACAAAGGAAACACCATATATTTT	CSANPQDKGNTIYF
NA	NA	TRBV19	TRBJ1-2	TGTGCCAGTAGTATTTGGACAAAGCCCTCCTATGGCTACACCTTC	CASSIWTKPSYGYTF
few	NA	TRBV5-1	TRBJ1-6	TGCGCCAGCAGCTTGGACGGTCCAGGGGCCTCTGGACCCCTCCACTTT	CASSLDGPGASGPLHF
large	TRBD1	TRBV11-2	TRBJ2-5	TGTGCCAGCAGCTTAGGGGCAGGGGGCTCGGAGGAGACCCAGTACTTC	CASSLGAGGSEETQYF
NA	TRBD1	TRBV18	TRBJ2-5	TGTGCCAGCTCGTGGGACAGCCAAGAGACCCAGTACTTC	CASSWDSQETQYF
once	NA	TRBV6-2/TRBV6-3	TRBJ1-5	TGTGCCAGCAGTTACGTACAGGTGGGGAATCAGCCCCAGCATTTT	CASSYVQVGNQPQHF
NA	TRBD1	TRBV7-3	TRBJ2-3	TGTGCCAGCAGCTTAACCCCCAGGGGGCTAAGGGGGGATACGCAGTATTTT	CASSLTPRGLRGDTQYF
few	TRBD1	TRBV7-2	TRBJ1-1	TGTGCCAGCAGCTTAGTTGGACAGGGTAGCACTGAAGCTTTCTTT	CASSLVGQGSTEAFF
NA	TRBD2	TRBV20-1	TRBJ2-1	TGCAGTGCCCCTCGGGGGGCTAGCGGGAGTGGTGACTTTGAGCAGTTCTTC	CSAPRGASGSGDFEQFF
NA	TRBD1	TRBV6-1	TRBJ2-7	TGTGCCAGCAGACCAACCGGGACAGGGGGGTACGAGCAGTACTTC	CASRPTGTGGYEQYF
few	NA	TRBV12-3/TRBV12-4	TRBJ1-1	TGTGCCAGCAGCCCCGTGGTCCCTGAAGCTTTCTTT	CASSPVVPEAFF
NA	TRBD2	TRBV11-2	TRBJ2-5	TGTGCCAGCAGCTTATCCCTACTAGCGGGAGTTGGAGAGACCCAGTACTTC	CASSLSLLAGVGETQYF
NA	NA	TRBV12-3/TRBV12-4	TRBJ2-3	TGTGCCAGCAGTCGGGACACCCCTAGCACAGATACGCAGTATTTT	CASSRDTPSTDTQYF
NA	NA	TRBV28	TRBJ1-6	TGTGCCAGCGGACCCCGATCACCCCTCCACTTT	CASGPRSPLHF
few	NA	TRBV27	TRBJ1-5	TGTGCCAGCAGTTTGCGGGGGCAGGGAAATCAGCCCCAGCATTTT	CASSLRGQGNQPQHF
NA	NA	TRBV27	TRBJ2-7	TGTGCCAGCAGTCCCCCAGACAGGATCCACGAGCAGTACTTC	CASSPPDRIHEQYF
few	TRBD1	TRBV9	TRBJ2-7	TGTGCCAGCAGCGTAGCTGAGGGGGCACTGCAGGGGCAGTACTTC	CASSVAEGALQGQYF
medium-sized	TRBD1	TRBV20-1	TRBJ1-5	TGCAGTGCAAACAGGGGCGGCAATCAGCCCCAGCATTTT	CSANRGGNQPQHF
NA	NA	TRBV15	TRBJ2-3	TGTGCCACTATGCGAGACCCTTCCACAGATACGCAGTATTTT	CATMRDPSTDTQYF